This paragraph covers one T cell receptor beta chain sequence. Antigen: not known. This sample was taken from a study of identifying expanded T cells in peripheral blood. TCRdb's copy holds only in-frame clones and misses some; the assay was immunoSEQ multiplex PCR. This sample has 130,000 or so clones, with more than 75% found just once. General study points: Clone count variance between approximately 2-week samples rose with total template count. About 1.2 clones differed between technical replicates, versus approximately 16 and 20 over time.

The germline CDR1 and CDR2 sequences are SGHNT and YYREEE (reference sequence). Trimming took off 3 bases at V and 2 bases at J, with 12 bases between the two ends. The length of the CDR3 is 14 residues. This receptor was identified in a person aged 18 to 75 in good health. Specimen: blood. The chain joins TRBV5-4 to TRBJ2-7; D could derive from TRBD1 or TRBD2 (5 bases each). Here the CDR3 DNA reads TGTGCCAGCAGCTCTTGGGACCGAACCTACGAGCAGTACTTC. The encoded protein is CASSSWDRTYEQYF.